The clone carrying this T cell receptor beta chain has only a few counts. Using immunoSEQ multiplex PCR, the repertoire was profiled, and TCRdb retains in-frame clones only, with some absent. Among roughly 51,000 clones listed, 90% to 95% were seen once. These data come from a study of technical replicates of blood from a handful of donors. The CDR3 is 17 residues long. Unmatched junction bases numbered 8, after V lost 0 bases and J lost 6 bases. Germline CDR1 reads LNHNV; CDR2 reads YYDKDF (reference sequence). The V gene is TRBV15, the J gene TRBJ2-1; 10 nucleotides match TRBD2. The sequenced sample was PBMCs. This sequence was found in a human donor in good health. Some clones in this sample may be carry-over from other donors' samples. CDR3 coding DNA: TGTGCCACCAGCAGAGACTCCCACAGCGGGAGGGGCAATGAGCAGTTCTTC. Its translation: CATSRDSHSGRGNEQFF. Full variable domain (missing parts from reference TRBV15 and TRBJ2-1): DAMVIQNPRYQVTQFGKPVTLSCSQTLNHNVMYWYQQKSSQAPKLLFHYYDKDFNNEADTPDNFQSRRPNTSFCFLDIRSPGLGDTAMYLCATSRDSHSGRGNEQFFGPGTRLTVL.